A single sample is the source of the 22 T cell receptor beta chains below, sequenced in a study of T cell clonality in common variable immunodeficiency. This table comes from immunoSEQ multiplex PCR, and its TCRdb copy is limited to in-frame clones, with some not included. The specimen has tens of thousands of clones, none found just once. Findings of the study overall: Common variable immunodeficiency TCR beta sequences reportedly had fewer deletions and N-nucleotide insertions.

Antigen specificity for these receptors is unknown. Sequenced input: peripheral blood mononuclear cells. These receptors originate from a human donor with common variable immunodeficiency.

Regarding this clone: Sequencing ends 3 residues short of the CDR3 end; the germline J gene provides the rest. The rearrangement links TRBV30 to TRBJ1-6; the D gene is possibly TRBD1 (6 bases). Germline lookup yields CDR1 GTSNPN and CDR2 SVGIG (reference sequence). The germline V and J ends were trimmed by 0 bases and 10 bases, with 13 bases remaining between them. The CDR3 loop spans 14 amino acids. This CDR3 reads CAWSVLQGESPLHF. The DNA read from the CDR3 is TGTGCCTGGAGTGTATTACAGGGAGAGTCACCC.

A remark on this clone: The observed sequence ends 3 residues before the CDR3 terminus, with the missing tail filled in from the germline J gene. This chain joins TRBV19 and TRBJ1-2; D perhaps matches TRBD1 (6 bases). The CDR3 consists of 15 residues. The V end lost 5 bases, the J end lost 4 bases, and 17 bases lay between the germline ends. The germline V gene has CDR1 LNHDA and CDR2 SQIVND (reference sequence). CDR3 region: CASSLGQLILYGYTF. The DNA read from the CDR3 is TGTGCCAGTAGTCTTGGACAGCTTATCCTCTATGGC.

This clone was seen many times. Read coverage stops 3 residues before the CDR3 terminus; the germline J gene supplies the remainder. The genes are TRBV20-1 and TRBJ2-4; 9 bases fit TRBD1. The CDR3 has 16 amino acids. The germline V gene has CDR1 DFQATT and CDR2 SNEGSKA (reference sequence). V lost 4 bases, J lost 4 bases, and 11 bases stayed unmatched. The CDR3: CSAIGQQGAPKNIQYF. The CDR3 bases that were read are TGCAGTGCTATAGGACAACAGGGGGCGCCGAAAAACATT.

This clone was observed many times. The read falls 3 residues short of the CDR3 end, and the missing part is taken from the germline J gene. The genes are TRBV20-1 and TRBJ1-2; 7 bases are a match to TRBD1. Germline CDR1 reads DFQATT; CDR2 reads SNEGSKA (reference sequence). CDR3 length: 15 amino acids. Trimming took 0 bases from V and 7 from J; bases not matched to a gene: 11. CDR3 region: CSARDPGGGFGGYTF. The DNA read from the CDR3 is TGCAGTGCTAGAGATCCAGGGGGTGGATTTGGTGGC.

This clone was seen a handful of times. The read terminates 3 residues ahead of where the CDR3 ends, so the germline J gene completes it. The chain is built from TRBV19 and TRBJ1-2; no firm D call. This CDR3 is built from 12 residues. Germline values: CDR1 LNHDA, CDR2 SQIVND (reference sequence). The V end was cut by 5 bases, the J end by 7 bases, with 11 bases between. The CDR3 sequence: CASSPRGFGYTF. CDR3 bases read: TGTGCCAGTAGTCCTCGAGGGTTTGGC.

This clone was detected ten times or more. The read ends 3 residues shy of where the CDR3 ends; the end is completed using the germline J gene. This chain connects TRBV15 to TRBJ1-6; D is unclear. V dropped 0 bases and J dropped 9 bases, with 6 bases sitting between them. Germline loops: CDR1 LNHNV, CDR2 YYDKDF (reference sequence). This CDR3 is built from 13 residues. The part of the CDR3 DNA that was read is TGTGCCACCAGCAGAGATTCGGGTTCACCC. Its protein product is CATSRDSGSP. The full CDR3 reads CATSRDSGSPLHF.

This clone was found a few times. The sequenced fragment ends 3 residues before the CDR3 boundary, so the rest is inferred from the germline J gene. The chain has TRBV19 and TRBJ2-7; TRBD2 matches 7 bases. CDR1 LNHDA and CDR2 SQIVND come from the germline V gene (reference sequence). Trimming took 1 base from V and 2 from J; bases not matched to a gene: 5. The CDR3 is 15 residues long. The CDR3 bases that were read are TGTGCCAGTAGTATAGTGGCTAGCGGACCCTACGAG. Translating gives CASSIVASGPYE. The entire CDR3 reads CASSIVASGPYEQYF. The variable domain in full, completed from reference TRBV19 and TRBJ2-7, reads DGGITQSPKYLFRKEGQNVTLSCEQNLNHDAMYWYRQDPGQGLRLIYYSQIVNDFQKGDIAEGYSVSREKKESFPLTVTSAQKNPTAFYLCASSIVASGPYEQYFGPGTRLTVT.

The CDR3 spells CSAILLAGVHNEQFF. The CDR3 DNA, read in part, is TGCAGTGCTATATTACTAGCGGGAGTCCACAATGAG. The chain employs TRBV20-1 and TRBJ2-1; TRBD2 matches at 11 bases. The CDR3 goes on 3 residues after the read ends, and that part is filled in from the germline J gene. The germline V gene encodes CDR1 DFQATT and CDR2 SNEGSKA (reference sequence). This CDR3 has 15 residues. V shed 4 bases, J shed 5 bases, and the junction held 7 bases outside the gene matches.

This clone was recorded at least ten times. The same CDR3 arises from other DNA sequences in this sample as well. CDR3 DNA (partial): TGTGCCAGCAGTCGCGGCACTAATGAAAAA. Its protein product is CASSRGTNEK. The CDR3, in full, reads CASSRGTNEKLFF. This chain uses TRBV2 with TRBJ1-4, with no clear D. The sequence runs out 3 residues before the end of the CDR3; the remainder is reconstructed from the germline J gene. CDR1 is SNHLY and CDR2 is FYNNEI in the germline V gene. V shed 5 bases and J shed 2 bases, with 6 bases lying between them. The CDR3 is made up of 13 amino acids.

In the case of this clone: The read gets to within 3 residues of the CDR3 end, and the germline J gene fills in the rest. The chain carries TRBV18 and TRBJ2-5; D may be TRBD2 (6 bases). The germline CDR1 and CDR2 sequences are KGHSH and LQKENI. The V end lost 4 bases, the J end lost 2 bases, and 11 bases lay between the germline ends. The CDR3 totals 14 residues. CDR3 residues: CASSQSEGQETQYF. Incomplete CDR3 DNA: TGTGCCAGCTCACAATCGGAGGGGCAAGAGACC.

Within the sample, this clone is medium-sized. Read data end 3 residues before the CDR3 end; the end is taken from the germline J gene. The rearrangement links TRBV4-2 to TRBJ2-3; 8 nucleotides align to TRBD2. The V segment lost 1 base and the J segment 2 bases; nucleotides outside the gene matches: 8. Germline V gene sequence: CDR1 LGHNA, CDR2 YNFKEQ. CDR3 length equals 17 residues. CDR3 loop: CASSQVASGFLTDTQYF. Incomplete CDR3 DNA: TGTGCCAGCAGCCAAGTCGCTAGCGGGTTTCTCACAGATACG.

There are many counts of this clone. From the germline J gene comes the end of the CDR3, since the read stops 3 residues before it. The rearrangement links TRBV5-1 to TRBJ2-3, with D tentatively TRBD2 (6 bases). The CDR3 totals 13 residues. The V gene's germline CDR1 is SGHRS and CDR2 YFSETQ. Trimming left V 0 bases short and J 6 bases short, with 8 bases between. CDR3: CASSLDRGDTQYF. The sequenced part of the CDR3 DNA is TGCGCCAGCAGCTTGGATCGGGGGGATACG.

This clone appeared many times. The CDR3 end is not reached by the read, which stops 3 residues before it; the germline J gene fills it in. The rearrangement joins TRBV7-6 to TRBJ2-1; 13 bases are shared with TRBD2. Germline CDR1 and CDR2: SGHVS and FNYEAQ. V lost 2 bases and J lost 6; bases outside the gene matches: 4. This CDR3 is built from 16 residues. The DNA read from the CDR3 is TGTGCCAGCAGCTTACGGACTAGCGGGGGCTCCAATGAG. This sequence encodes CASSLRTSGGSNE. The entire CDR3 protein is CASSLRTSGGSNEQFF.

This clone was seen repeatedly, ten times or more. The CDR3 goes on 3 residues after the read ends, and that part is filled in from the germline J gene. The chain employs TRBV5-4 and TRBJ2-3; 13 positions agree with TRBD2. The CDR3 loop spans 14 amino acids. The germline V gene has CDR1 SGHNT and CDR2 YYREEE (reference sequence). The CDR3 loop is CASTGTSGKMPQYF. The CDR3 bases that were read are TGTGCCAGCACGGGGACTAGCGGGAAGATGCCG.

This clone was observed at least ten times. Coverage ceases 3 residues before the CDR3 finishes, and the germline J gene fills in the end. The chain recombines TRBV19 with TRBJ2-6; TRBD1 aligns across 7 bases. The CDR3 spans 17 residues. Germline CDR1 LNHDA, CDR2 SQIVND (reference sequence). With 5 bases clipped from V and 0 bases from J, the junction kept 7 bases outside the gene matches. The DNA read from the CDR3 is TGTGCCAGTAGTGCCGGGACAGCGCTCTCTGGGGCCAACGTC. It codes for CASSAGTALSGANV. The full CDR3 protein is CASSAGTALSGANVLTF.

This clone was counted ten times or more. CDR3 bases read: TGTGCCAGCTCGACAGTGATGGGACAGGGCTACGAG. Protein product: CASSTVMGQGYE. The CDR3 reads in full as CASSTVMGQGYEQYF. This chain joins TRBV18 and TRBJ2-7, with TRBD1 identical over 9 bases. The CDR3 end is not reached by the read, which stops 3 residues before it; the germline J gene fills it in. Germline V gives CDR1 KGHSH, CDR2 LQKENI. The CDR3 sequence is 15 residues long. V lost 6 bases and J lost 3; bases outside the gene matches: 9.

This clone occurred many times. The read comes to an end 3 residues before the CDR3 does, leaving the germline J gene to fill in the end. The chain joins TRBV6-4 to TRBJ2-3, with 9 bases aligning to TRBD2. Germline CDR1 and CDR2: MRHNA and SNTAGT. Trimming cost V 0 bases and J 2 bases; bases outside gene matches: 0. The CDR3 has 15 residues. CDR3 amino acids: CASSDSGLATDTQYF. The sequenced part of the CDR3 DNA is TGTGCCAGCAGTGACTCGGGACTAGCCACAGATACG.

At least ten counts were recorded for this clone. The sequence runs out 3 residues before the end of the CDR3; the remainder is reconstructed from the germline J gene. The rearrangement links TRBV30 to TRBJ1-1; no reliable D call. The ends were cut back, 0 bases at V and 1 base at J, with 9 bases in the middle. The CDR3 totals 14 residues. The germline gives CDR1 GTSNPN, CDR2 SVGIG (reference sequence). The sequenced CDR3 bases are TGTGCCTGGAGTGTACTCCCCGGGAACACTGAA. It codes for CAWSVLPGNTE. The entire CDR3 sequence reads CAWSVLPGNTEAFF.

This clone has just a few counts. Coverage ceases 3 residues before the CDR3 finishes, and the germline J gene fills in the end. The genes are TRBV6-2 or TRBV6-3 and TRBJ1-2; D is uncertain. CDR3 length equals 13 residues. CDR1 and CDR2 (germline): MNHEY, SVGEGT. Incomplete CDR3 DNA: TGTGCCAGCAGTGTTATCCTAACTTACGGC. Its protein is CASSVILTYG. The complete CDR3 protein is CASSVILTYGYTF.

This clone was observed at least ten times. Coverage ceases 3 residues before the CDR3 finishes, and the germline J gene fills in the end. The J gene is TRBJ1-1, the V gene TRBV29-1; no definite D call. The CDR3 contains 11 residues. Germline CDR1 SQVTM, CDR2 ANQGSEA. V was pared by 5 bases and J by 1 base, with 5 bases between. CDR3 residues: CSVQRNTEAFF. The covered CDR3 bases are TGCAGCGTTCAGAGGAACACTGAA.

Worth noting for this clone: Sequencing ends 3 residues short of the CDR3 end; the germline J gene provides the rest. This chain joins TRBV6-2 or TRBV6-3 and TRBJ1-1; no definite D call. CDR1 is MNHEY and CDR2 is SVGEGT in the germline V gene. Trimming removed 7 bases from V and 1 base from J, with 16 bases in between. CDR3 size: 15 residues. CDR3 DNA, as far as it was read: TGTGCCAGCAATTCCGAAAGGCGGGGGAACACTGAA. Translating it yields CASNSERRGNTE. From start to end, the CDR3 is CASNSERRGNTEAFF.

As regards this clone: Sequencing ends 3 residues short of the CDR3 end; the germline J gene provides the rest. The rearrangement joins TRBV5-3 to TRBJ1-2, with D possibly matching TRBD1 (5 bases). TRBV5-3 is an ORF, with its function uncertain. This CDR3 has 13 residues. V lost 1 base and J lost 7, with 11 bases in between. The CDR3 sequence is CARSLMLGPGYTF. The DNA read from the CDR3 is TGTGCCAGAAGCTTGATGTTGGGGCCTGGC.